This T cell receptor beta chain was found in a study of CD8+ T cells in alopecia areata. The study, taken as a whole, reports: Scalp clonality decreased significantly with tofacitinib, and so did expanded CD8+ clones among the top 100.

As for treatment: oral pan-JAK inhibitor, 5-10 mg twice daily. Comment on this clone: As yet, its antigen is unknown.

Trimming took off 7 bases at V and 0 bases at J, with 16 bases between the two ends. Germline-derived CDR1 and CDR2 are SQVTM and ANQGSEA. This CDR3 spans 15 amino acids. Extracted from the samples, RNA was reverse transcribed into cDNA to serve as the sequencing template. Sequencing used immunoSEQ multiplex PCR; TCRdb keeps in-frame clones, though not all of them. The data hold fewer than 350,000 clones, with roughly 60% observed a single time. The TCR comes from a human donor with alopecia areata. V gene TRBV29-1 combines with J gene TRBJ2-1; D ambiguous. Sequences were derived from CD4+ T cells sorted from blood, sampled at week 24, from a patient treated with tofacitinib. The CDR3 protein is CSARRAGNSYNEQFF. For the CDR3, the DNA is TGCAGCGCCCGGCGCGCAGGAAACTCCTACAATGAGCAGTTCTTC.